This T cell receptor (beta chain) appears in the sequencing data of a study of blood T cell repertoires in COVID-19. Study information: Sites across the United States, Italy and Spain contributed samples from acute and convalescent COVID-19. PBMCs, B-cell-depleted T cells, or T cells were the source of the cDNA or gDNA that made up the material.

This clone was picked up a small number of times. In the study's own analysis: Reference gene primer amplification yielded estimated nucleated cell counts. Clones were read by immunoSEQ multiplex PCR, and TCRdb kept only the in-frame ones, dropping some. Clonal size and the V and J genes are those of that table, whereas D and trimming came from the DNA. The sample consists of around 30,000 clones, 90% of them appearing once. Germline CDR1 and CDR2: MDHEN and SYDVKM. The CDR3 has 16 amino acids. The V end lost 7 bases, the J end lost 4 bases, and 22 bases lay between the germline ends. The source is a man aged 80 or over with acute or convalescent COVID-19. Sequencing was carried out using peripheral blood. The chain carries TRBV28 and TRBJ1-2; D possibly corresponds to TRBD1 (5 bases). The CDR3 DNA reads TGTGCCAGCACCATTCCGTACTTGACAGCTATCTATGGCTACACCTTC. As protein: CASTIPYLTAIYGYTF.